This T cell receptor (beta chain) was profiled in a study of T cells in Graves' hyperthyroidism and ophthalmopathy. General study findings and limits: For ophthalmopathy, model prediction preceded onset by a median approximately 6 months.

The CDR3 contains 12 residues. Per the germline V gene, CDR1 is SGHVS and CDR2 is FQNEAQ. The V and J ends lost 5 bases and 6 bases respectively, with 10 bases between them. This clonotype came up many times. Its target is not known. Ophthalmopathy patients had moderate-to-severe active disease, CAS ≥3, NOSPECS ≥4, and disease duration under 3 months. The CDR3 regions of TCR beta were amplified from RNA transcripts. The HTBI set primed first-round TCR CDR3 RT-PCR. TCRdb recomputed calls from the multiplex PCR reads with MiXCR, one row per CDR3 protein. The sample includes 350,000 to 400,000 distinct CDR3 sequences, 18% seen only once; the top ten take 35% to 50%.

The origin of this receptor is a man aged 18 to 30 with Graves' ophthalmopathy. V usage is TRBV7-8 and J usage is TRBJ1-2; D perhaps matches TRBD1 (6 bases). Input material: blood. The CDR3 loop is CASSDYRDGYTF. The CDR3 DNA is TGTGCCAGCAGCGACTACAGGGATGGCTACACCTTC.